Listed below are T cell receptor beta chains from one sample, sequenced in a study of blood T cell repertoires in COVID-19. The repertoire was sequenced with immunoSEQ multiplex PCR; TCRdb's copy has only in-frame clones and lacks some. The repertoire holds 400,000 to 550,000 clones, around nine tenths seen once, with 4.3% in the top ten. Sequenced: peripheral blood. The receptors shown here come from a woman aged 30 to 39 with acute or convalescent COVID-19. CDR3s include the opening cysteine and the closing phenylalanine or tryptophan. The D gene is left open where the match is weak. A clone size is listed for some rows: how often the clone was seen (once, few, many), or a class if it is expanded.

D: NA; J: TRBJ1-6; length: 13; size: NA; V: TRBV5-1; CDR3: CASSREGTSPLHF; DNA: TGCGCCAGCAGCCGCGAGGGGACATCACCCCTCCACTTT
D: NA; J: TRBJ1-1; length: 11; size: NA; V: TRBV6-5; CDR3: CATRGGTEAFF; DNA: TGTGCCACCAGAGGGGGCACTGAAGCTTTCTTT
D: TRBD1; J: TRBJ2-5; length: 14; size: NA; V: TRBV7-2; CDR3: CASTWDRGLETQYF; DNA: TGTGCCAGCACTTGGGACAGGGGATTAGAGACCCAGTACTTC
D: NA; J: TRBJ2-3; length: 15; size: few; V: TRBV6-4; CDR3: CASSDGGGPTDTQYF; DNA: TGTGCCAGCAGTGACGGGGGGGGCCCCACAGATACGCAGTATTTT
D: NA; J: TRBJ2-3; length: 13; size: NA; V: TRBV12-3/TRBV12-4; CDR3: CASSLSTTDTQYF; DNA: TGTGCCAGCAGTTTATCTACGACAGATACGCAGTATTTT
D: NA; J: TRBJ1-2; length: 14; size: NA; V: TRBV7-8; CDR3: CASSPFGANYGYTF; DNA: TGTGCCAGCAGCCCGTTTGGAGCTAACTATGGCTACACCTTC
D: NA; J: TRBJ2-3; length: 13; size: NA; V: TRBV9; CDR3: CASSVSGTDTQYF; DNA: TGTGCCAGCAGCGTATCCGGCACAGATACGCAGTATTTT
D: TRBD1; J: TRBJ1-2; length: 15; size: NA; V: TRBV4-1; CDR3: CASSQVVGGGYGYTF; DNA: TGCGCCAGCAGCCAAGTAGTAGGGGGCGGTTATGGCTACACCTTC
D: NA; J: TRBJ2-7; length: 14; size: NA; V: TRBV7-8; CDR3: CASARAESSYEQYF; DNA: TGTGCCAGCGCCAGGGCAGAAAGCTCCTACGAGCAGTACTTC
D: NA; J: TRBJ1-2; length: 14; size: NA; V: TRBV12-5; CDR3: CASGLGGSNYGYTF; DNA: TGTGCTAGTGGTTTGGGAGGGTCTAACTATGGCTACACCTTC
D: NA; J: TRBJ2-5; length: 15; size: NA; V: TRBV18; CDR3: CASSLYGEVQETQYF; DNA: TGTGCCAGCTCACTCTACGGGGAGGTCCAAGAGACCCAGTACTTC
D: NA; J: TRBJ1-5; length: 14; size: NA; V: TRBV30; CDR3: CAWAAHRFNQPQHF; DNA: TGTGCCTGGGCGGCACACAGGTTCAATCAGCCCCAGCATTTT
D: TRBD2; J: TRBJ2-5; length: 15; size: few; V: TRBV11-1; CDR3: CASSPSGASQETQYF; DNA: TGTGCCAGCAGTCCTAGCGGGGCTTCTCAAGAGACCCAGTACTTC
D: TRBD2; J: TRBJ2-3; length: 18; size: NA; V: TRBV7-9; CDR3: CASSSPPPGLAATDTQYF; DNA: TGTGCCAGCAGCTCGCCGCCCCCGGGACTAGCGGCCACAGATACGCAGTATTTT
D: NA; J: TRBJ1-1; length: 16; size: NA; V: TRBV5-1; CDR3: CASSSSPRGGGTEAFF; DNA: TGCGCCAGCAGCTCGTCTCCTAGGGGAGGAGGAACTGAAGCTTTCTTT
D: TRBD2; J: TRBJ2-5; length: 14; size: few; V: TRBV2; CDR3: CASSSSGGAETQYF; DNA: TGTGCCAGCAGCTCGAGCGGGGGGGCGGAGACCCAGTACTTC
D: NA; J: TRBJ1-6; length: 12; size: NA; V: TRBV7-9; CDR3: CASRTGSAPLHF; DNA: TGTGCCAGCAGAACAGGGAGCGCACCCCTCCACTTT
D: NA; J: TRBJ1-6; length: 12; size: NA; V: TRBV30; CDR3: CAWTPGVPPLHF; DNA: TGTGCCTGGACCCCGGGGGTTCCACCCCTCCACTTT
D: TRBD1; J: TRBJ2-2; length: 13; size: NA; V: TRBV6-5; CDR3: CASSRQGTGELFF; DNA: TGTGCCAGCAGTCGACAGGGAACCGGGGAGCTGTTTTTT
D: TRBD1; J: TRBJ1-1; length: 17; size: NA; V: TRBV24-1; CDR3: CATTRGDRGLMNTEAFF; DNA: TGTGCCACCACACGAGGGGACAGGGGCCTGATGAACACTGAAGCTTTCTTT
D: NA; J: TRBJ2-7; length: 14; size: NA; V: TRBV2; CDR3: CASSEVIGVKEQYF; DNA: TGTGCCAGCAGTGAAGTTATCGGGGTGAAAGAGCAGTACTTC
D: NA; J: TRBJ2-2; length: 16; size: NA; V: TRBV6-1; CDR3: CASSEEDTRNTGELFF; DNA: TGTGCCAGCAGTGAAGAGGACACCCGCAACACCGGGGAGCTGTTTTTT